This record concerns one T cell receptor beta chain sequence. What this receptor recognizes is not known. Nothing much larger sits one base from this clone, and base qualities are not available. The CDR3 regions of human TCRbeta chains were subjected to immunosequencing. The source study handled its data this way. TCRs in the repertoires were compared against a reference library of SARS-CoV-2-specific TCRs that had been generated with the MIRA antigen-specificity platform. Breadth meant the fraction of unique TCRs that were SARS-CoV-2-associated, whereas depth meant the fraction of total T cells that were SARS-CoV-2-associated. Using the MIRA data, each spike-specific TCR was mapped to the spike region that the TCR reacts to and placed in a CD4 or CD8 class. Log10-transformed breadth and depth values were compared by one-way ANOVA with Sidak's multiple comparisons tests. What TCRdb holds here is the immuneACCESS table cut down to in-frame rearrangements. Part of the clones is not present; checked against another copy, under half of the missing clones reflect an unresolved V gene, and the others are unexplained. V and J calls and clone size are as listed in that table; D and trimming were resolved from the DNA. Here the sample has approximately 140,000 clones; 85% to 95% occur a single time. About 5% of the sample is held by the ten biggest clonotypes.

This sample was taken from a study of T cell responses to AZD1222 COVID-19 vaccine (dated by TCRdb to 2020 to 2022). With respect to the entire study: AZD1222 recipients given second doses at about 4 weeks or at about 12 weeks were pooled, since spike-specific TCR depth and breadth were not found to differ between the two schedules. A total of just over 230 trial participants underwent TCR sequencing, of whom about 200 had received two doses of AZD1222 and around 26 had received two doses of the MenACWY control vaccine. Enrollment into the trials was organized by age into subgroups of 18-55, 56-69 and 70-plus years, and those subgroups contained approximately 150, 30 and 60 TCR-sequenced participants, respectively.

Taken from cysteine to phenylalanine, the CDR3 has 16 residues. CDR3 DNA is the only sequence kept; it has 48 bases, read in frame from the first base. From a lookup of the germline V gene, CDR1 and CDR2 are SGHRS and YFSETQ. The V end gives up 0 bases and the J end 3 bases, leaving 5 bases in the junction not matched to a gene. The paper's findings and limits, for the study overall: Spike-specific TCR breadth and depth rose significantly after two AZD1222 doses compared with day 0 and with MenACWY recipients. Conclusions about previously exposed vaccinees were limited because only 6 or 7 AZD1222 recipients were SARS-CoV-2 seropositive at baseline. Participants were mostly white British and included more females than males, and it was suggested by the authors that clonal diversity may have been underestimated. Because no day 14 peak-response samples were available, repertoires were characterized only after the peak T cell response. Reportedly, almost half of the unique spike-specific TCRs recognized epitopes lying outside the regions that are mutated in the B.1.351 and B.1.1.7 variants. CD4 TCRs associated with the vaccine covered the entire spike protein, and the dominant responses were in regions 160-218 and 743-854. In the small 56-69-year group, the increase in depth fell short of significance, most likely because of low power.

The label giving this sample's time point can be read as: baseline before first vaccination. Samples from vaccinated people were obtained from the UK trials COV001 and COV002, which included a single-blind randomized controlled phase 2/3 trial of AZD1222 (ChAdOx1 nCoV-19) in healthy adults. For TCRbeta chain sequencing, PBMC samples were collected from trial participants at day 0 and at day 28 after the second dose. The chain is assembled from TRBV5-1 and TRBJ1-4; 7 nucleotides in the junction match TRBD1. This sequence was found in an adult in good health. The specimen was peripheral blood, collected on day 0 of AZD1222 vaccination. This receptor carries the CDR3 CASSLGQGAANEKLFF. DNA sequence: TGCGCCAGCAGCTTGGGACAGGGCGCGGCTAATGAAAAACTGTTTTTT.